This passage covers 24 T cell receptor beta chains from one sample sequenced in a study of shared clonotypes between healthy human individuals. Clones were sequenced by immunoSEQ multiplex PCR, and TCRdb holds only the in-frame ones, with some missing. The sample yields around 2.3 million clones, approximately 96% seen once. The sequenced material came from naive CD4+ T cells sorted from blood. Subset defined: CD45RA+ positively selected. All receptors come from a man younger than 35 in good health.

Worth noting for this clone: Within the sample, other DNA sequences also encode this same CDR3. The chain couples TRBV2 to TRBJ1-5; D call uncertain. The V gene's germline CDR1 is SNHLY and CDR2 FYNNEI. The CDR3 has 14 residues. V lost 3 bases and J 3 bases, leaving 9 bases between the germline ends. Written as DNA, the CDR3 is TGTGCCAGCAGTGACAGGACCGTCAATCAGCCCCAGCATTTT. This encodes CASSDRTVNQPQHF.

The gene calls are TRBV11-2 and TRBJ2-3; 10 nucleotides agree with TRBD2. CDR3 length: 15 residues. V gave up 2 bases and J gave up 4 bases; unmatched junction bases: 3. CDR1 is SGHAT, CDR2 FQNNGV, per germline. The CDR3 DNA follows: TGTGCCAGCAGCTTACTAGCGGGAGATGCAGATACGCAGTATTTT. Encoded protein: CASSLLAGDADTQYF.

As for this clone: The same CDR3 is also encoded by other DNA sequences in this sample. This chain uses TRBV5-1 with TRBJ2-3; TRBD2 is a possible D gene (6 bases). The germline V and J ends were trimmed by 3 bases and 1 base, with 9 bases remaining between them. This CDR3 spans 14 amino acids. Germline V gene lookup returns CDR1 SGHRS and CDR2 YFSETQ. The CDR3 DNA follows: TGCGCCAGCAGCTCGGAGCGGGGCACAGATACGCAGTATTTT. Protein sequence: CASSSERGTDTQYF.

The genes are TRBV28 and TRBJ2-6; 11 bases are shared with TRBD2. The J segment lost 5 bases and the V segment lost 2 bases, leaving 8 bases of the junction unmatched. Germline CDR1 MDHEN, CDR2 SYDVKM. This CDR3 has 18 amino acids. CDR3 region: CASSLTSGGRFRANVLTF. The CDR3 DNA follows: TGTGCCAGCAGTTTAACTAGCGGGGGACGGTTTCGGGCCAACGTCCTGACTTTC.

This chain links TRBV7-3 with TRBJ2-3, with D possibly being TRBD2 (5 bases). Germline V CDR1 and CDR2: SGHTA, FQGTGA. The V and J ends lost 5 bases and 3 bases respectively, with 15 bases between them. This CDR3 contains 15 residues. The CDR3 region is CASSPEGAWTDTQYF. The CDR3 nucleotides read TGTGCCAGCAGCCCTGAGGGAGCTTGGACAGATACGCAGTATTTT.

In its sample, this clone was seen a few times. As DNA, the CDR3 is TGCGCCAGCTTAGACAGAAGGGAAAGCAATCAGCCCCAGCATTTT. Residues: CASLDRRESNQPQHF. The chain employs TRBV23-1 and TRBJ1-5, with a possible D match to TRBD1 (5 bases). TRBV23-1 is an ORF, with its function uncertain. V was cut by 8 bases and J by 1 base, with 15 bases left in between. The CDR3 has 15 amino acids.

This rearrangement joins TRBV29-1 to TRBJ1-5, with D unresolved. The CDR3 extends over 12 amino acids. CDR1 and CDR2 from the germline V gene are SQVTM and ANQGSEA. V lost 4 bases, J lost 6 bases, and 10 bases lay in between. CDR3 loop: CSVGEGGQPQHF. The CDR3, as DNA: TGCAGCGTTGGGGAAGGAGGTCAGCCCCAGCATTTT.

This clone was seen a handful of times. The chain carries TRBV29-1 and TRBJ1-5; no definite D call. V was clipped by 6 bases and J by 1 base, with 13 bases between them. CDR3 length: 14 amino acids. Germline CDR1 is SQVTM and CDR2 is ANQGSEA. CDR3 amino acids: CSVGASQSNQPQHF. As DNA, the CDR3 is TGCAGCGTCGGAGCCAGCCAGAGCAATCAGCCCCAGCATTTT.

For this clone: This CDR3 is also generated by other DNA sequences in the sample. The rearrangement joins TRBV7-2 to TRBJ1-5; D is unclear. Germline lookup yields CDR1 SGHTA and CDR2 FQGNSA. CDR3 length: 13 residues. Trimming stripped 4 bases from V and 3 bases from J, with 7 bases between. The CDR3 here is CASSSQPNQPQHF. CDR3 sequence (DNA): TGTGCCAGCAGCTCCCAACCCAATCAGCCCCAGCATTTT. Filled out from reference TRBV7-2 and TRBJ1-5, the complete variable domain reads GAGVSQSPSNKVTEKGKDVELRCDPISGHTALYWYRQSLGQGLEFLIYFQGNSAPDKSGLPSDRFSAERTGGSVSTLTIQRTQQEDSAVYLCASSSQPNQPQHFGDGTRLSIL.

Note on this clone: This sample includes further DNA sequences coding for the same CDR3. V gene TRBV11-2 combines with J gene TRBJ2-6; tentatively, D is TRBD2 (5 bases). Germline lookup yields CDR1 SGHAT and CDR2 FQNNGV. The CDR3 has 16 amino acids. Trimming stripped 9 bases from V and 5 bases from J, with 20 bases between. CDR3 DNA sequence: TGTGCCAGTCTGCTTGGCAGGCTAGCAAGGGCCAACGTCCTGACTTTC. It encodes CASLLGRLARANVLTF.

The chain has TRBV6-1 and TRBJ2-3; D unresolved. The CDR3 length is 15 residues. Germline V gives CDR1 MNHNS, CDR2 SASEGT. Between the trimmed V and J ends, which lost 2 bases and 6 bases, there was a span of 15 bases. CDR3 in DNA: TGTGCCAGCAGTGAACGAACCTACCGCAGTGATACGCAGTATTTT. It yields the protein CASSERTYRSDTQYF.

The J gene is TRBJ2-7, the V gene TRBV5-7; weak D call: TRBD2 (7 bases). TRBV5-7 is noted as an ORF with a role that remains uncertain. V lost 2 bases and J 0 bases, leaving 21 bases between the germline ends. The CDR3 length is 18 residues. Here the CDR3 reads CASSLRGGGTGFSYEQYF. The CDR3 DNA reads TGTGCCAGCAGCTTAAGAGGGGGGGGAACAGGCTTCTCCTACGAGCAGTACTTC.

The gene calls are TRBV5-1 and TRBJ2-7; 14 nucleotides align to TRBD2. The germline CDR1 and CDR2 sequences are SGHRS and YFSETQ. This CDR3 comprises 16 residues. V shed 5 bases, J shed 6 bases, and the junction held 10 bases outside the gene matches. CDR3: CASSPGLAGDRGEQYF. Written as DNA, the CDR3 is TGCGCCAGCAGTCCGGGACTAGCGGGGGACAGGGGCGAGCAGTACTTC. Using reference TRBV5-1 and TRBJ2-7 for the parts outside the CDR3, the full variable domain is KAGVTQTPRYLIKTRGQQVTLSCSPISGHRSVSWYQQTPGQGLQFLFEYFSETQRNKGNFPGRFSGRQFSNSRSEMNVSTLELGDSALYLCASSPGLAGDRGEQYFGPGTRLTVT.

This chain links TRBV19 with TRBJ2-3, with 12 bases aligning to TRBD2. Germline V gives CDR1 LNHDA, CDR2 SQIVND (reference sequence). With 5 bases clipped from V and 6 bases from J, the junction kept 6 bases outside the gene matches. The CDR3 extends over 15 amino acids. The CDR3 nucleotides are TGTGCCAGTAGTTCAGCTAGCGGGGGGGCGGATACGCAGTATTTT. Translation gives CASSSASGGADTQYF.

About this clone: Within the sample, other DNA sequences also encode this same CDR3. The chain combines TRBV9 with TRBJ1-3, with D unresolved. The CDR3 has 14 residues. The V end lost 3 bases, the J end lost 0 bases, and 7 bases lay between the germline ends. Per the germline V gene, CDR1 is SGDLS and CDR2 is YYNGEE. The CDR3 DNA is TGTGCCAGCAGCGCCCTATCCTCTGGAAACACCATATATTTT. It yields the protein CASSALSSGNTIYF.

The J gene is TRBJ2-3, the V gene TRBV6-4; 9 bases are a match to TRBD2. CDR1 MRHNA and CDR2 SNTAGT come from the germline V gene. The junction had 6 bases not matched to a gene; V was cut back by 6 bases and J by 2 bases. There are 15 residues in the CDR3. In nucleotides, the CDR3 is TGTGCCAGCAGACTAGCGGGCCCTATCACAGATACGCAGTATTTT. It encodes CASRLAGPITDTQYF.

On this clone: This CDR3 is also generated by other DNA sequences in the sample. The chain joins TRBV4-1 to TRBJ1-3; D possibly corresponds to TRBD1 (6 bases). The V gene lost 3 bases and the J gene lost 0 bases, with 12 bases spanning the gap. Germline V gene sequence: CDR1 MGHRA, CDR2 YSYEKL. The CDR3 covers 16 residues. This chain's CDR3 is CASSHPGQTSGNTIYF. The CDR3 DNA follows: TGCGCCAGCAGCCATCCCGGACAGACCTCTGGAAACACCATATATTTT.

The chain is built from TRBV9 and TRBJ2-7, with 7 bases lining up with TRBD2. CDR1 and CDR2 from the germline V gene are SGDLS and YYNGEE. The CDR3 has 16 amino acids. V lost 0 bases and J lost 0; bases outside the gene matches: 6. In DNA, the CDR3 is TGTGCCAGCAGCGTAGGGGCGGGGGTGAGCTCCTACGAGCAGTACTTC. As protein: CASSVGAGVSSYEQYF.

The genes are TRBV12-5 and TRBJ2-3, with D maybe TRBD1 (6 bases). Between the trimmed V and J ends, which lost 7 bases and 2 bases, there was a span of 13 bases. Germline V gene sequence: CDR1 LGHNT, CDR2 FRNRAP. The CDR3 runs to 14 residues. The CDR3 DNA sequence: TGTGCTAGTGCCCAGGGGCTAATCACAGATACGCAGTATTTT. Amino acids: CASAQGLITDTQYF.

The rearrangement joins TRBV5-1 to TRBJ1-6; 9 bases match TRBD1. Germline V gene sequence: CDR1 SGHRS, CDR2 YFSETQ. This CDR3 region has 17 residues. Trimming took 1 base from V and 10 from J; bases not matched to a gene: 12. The CDR3 spells CASSLSFGDRVLSPLHF. The CDR3 nucleotides are TGCGCCAGCAGCTTGTCTTTCGGGGACAGGGTCCTATCACCCCTCCACTTT.

The chain couples TRBV27 to TRBJ1-1; D may be TRBD1 (6 bases). CDR3 size: 15 residues. Germline CDR1 reads MNHEY; CDR2 reads SMNVEV (reference sequence). V lost 6 bases to trimming and J lost 5 bases, with 19 bases between them. CDR3 in amino acids: CASRPSRGLGTEAFF. The CDR3 coding sequence is TGTGCCAGCAGGCCATCGCGGGGGCTTGGGACTGAAGCTTTCTTT.

The chain uses TRBV18 and TRBJ1-2, with D perhaps matching TRBD1 (6 bases). Germline V CDR1 and CDR2: KGHSH, LQKENI. The CDR3 extends over 17 amino acids. V was shortened by 2 bases and J by 1 base, with 17 bases between the two germline ends. The CDR3, as DNA: TGTGCCAGCTCACCAACGACAGGCGACCCTGTTAACTATGGCTACACCTTC. Amino acid sequence: CASSPTTGDPVNYGYTF.

The rearrangement joins TRBV19 to TRBJ2-1; TRBD2 matches at 9 bases. The CDR3 has 16 amino acids. Germline lookup yields CDR1 LNHDA and CDR2 SQIVND (reference sequence). Trimming took 6 bases from V and 8 from J; bases not matched to a gene: 14. This CDR3 reads CASRSWGSGSSHEQFF. The CDR3 DNA follows: TGTGCCAGTAGGTCATGGGGTAGCGGGAGCTCCCATGAGCAGTTCTTC.

V is TRBV5-4 and J is TRBJ2-1; TRBD2 aligns across 10 bases. The CDR3 consists of 13 residues. V was pared by 6 bases and J by 10 bases, with 7 bases of the junction left unmatched. Germline-derived CDR1 and CDR2 are SGHNT and YYREEE (reference sequence). CDR3 protein: CASIPIAGGEQFF. CDR3 bases: TGTGCCAGCATTCCAATAGCGGGAGGAGAGCAGTTCTTC.